This T cell receptor beta chain was identified during a study of blood T cell repertoires in COVID-19. Study overall: The origin of the acute and convalescent COVID-19 samples was the United States, Italy and Spain. T cells, B-cell-depleted T cells, or PBMCs provided the cDNA or gDNA that served as material.

In the authors' methods: Reference gene primer amplification in the assay estimated nucleated cell counts. Data came from immunoSEQ multiplex PCR; TCRdb stores just in-frame clones and leaves some out. From that table come the V and J calls and clone size; the DNA was used to work out D and trimming. Of some 10,000 clones detected, roughly 90% appear once; the ten largest clones hold over 7.5%. CDR1 and CDR2 from the germline V gene are MGHRA and YSYEKL. V shed 3 bases and J 9 bases; nucleotides not matched to a gene: 9. The CDR3 loop spans 15 amino acids. The chain joins TRBV4-1 to TRBJ2-5; 11 bases fit TRBD1. The sequence was obtained from a man aged 55 to 70 with acute or convalescent COVID-19. Source material: peripheral blood. The CDR3 region has the DNA TGCGCCAGCAGCCAGGCCGGGACAGGGGGGTGGGCCCAGTACTTC. Amino acids: CASSQAGTGGWAQYF.